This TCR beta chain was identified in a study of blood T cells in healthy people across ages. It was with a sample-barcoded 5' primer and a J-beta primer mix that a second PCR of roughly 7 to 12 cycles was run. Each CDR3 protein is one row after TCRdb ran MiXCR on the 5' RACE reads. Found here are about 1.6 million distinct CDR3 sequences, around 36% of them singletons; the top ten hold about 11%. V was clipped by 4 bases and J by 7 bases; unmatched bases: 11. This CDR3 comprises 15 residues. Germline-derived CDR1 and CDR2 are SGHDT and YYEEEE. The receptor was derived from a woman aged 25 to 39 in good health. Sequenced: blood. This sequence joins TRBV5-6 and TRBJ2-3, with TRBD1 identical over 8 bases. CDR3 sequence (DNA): TGTGCCAGCAGCGCCCCTCCACAGGGGGTATATACGCAGTATTTT. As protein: CASSAPPQGVYTQYF.